The source of this T cell receptor (beta chain) is a study of blood T cell repertoires in COVID-19. CDR1 is MNHEY, CDR2 SVGEGT, per germline. Trimming cost V 0 bases and J 2 bases, with 8 bases left between them. CDR3 length: 14 residues. Generated by immunoSEQ multiplex PCR, the TCRdb table keeps only in-frame clones and is missing some. The sample carries roughly 230,000 clones, around nine tenths recorded once. The rearrangement joins TRBV6-2 or TRBV6-3 to TRBJ2-7, with D perhaps matching TRBD1 (5 bases). The sequence came from a woman aged 25 to 39 with acute COVID-19. The sequenced sample was PBMCs or T cells enriched from blood (not recorded which). CDR3 loop: CASSYSTGPYEQYF. CDR3 in DNA: TGTGCCAGCAGTTACTCAACAGGCCCCTACGAGCAGTACTTC.